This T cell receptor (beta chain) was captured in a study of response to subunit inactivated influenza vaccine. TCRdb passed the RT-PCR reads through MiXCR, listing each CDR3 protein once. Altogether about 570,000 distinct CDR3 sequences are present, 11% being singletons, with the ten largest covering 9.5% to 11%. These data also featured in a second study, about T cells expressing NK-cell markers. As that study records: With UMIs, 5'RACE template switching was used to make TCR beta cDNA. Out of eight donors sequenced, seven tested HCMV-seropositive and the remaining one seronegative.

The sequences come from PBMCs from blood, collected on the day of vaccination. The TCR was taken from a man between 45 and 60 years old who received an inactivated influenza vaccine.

The CDR3 is CATSDVGQGTAGELFF. Here the CDR3 DNA reads TGTGCCACCAGTGACGTTGGACAGGGGACGGCCGGGGAGCTGTTTTTT. V usage is TRBV24-1 and J usage is TRBJ2-2, with 9 bases that match TRBD1. Germline lookup yields CDR1 KGHDR and CDR2 SFDVKD. Unmatched junction bases numbered 8, after V lost 4 bases and J lost 6 bases. The CDR3 extends over 16 amino acids.